The T cell receptor beta chain described here comes from a study of shared clonotypes between healthy human individuals. Clones were sequenced by immunoSEQ multiplex PCR, and TCRdb holds only the in-frame ones, with some missing. The table lists approximately 2,200,000 clones, 90% to 95% of them singletons, with over 1.5% in the top ten. The naive CD8 population came from CD45RO-negative cells selected for CCR7, without terminally differentiated effector memory CD45RA+ cells. V shed 4 bases and J shed 4 bases, with 6 bases lying between them. The germline CDR1 and CDR2 sequences are SGHDT and YYEEEE. The CDR3 extends over 13 amino acids.

This receptor was obtained from a man aged 18-30 years in good health. Some clones in this sample may be carry-over from other donors' samples. The chain has TRBV5-6 and TRBJ2-6; D is undetermined. Sequenced material: naive CD8+ T cells from PBMCs. The CDR3 nucleotides read TGTGCCAGCAGCCCGGAGGGGGCCAACGTCCTGACTTTC. Its translation is CASSPEGANVLTF.